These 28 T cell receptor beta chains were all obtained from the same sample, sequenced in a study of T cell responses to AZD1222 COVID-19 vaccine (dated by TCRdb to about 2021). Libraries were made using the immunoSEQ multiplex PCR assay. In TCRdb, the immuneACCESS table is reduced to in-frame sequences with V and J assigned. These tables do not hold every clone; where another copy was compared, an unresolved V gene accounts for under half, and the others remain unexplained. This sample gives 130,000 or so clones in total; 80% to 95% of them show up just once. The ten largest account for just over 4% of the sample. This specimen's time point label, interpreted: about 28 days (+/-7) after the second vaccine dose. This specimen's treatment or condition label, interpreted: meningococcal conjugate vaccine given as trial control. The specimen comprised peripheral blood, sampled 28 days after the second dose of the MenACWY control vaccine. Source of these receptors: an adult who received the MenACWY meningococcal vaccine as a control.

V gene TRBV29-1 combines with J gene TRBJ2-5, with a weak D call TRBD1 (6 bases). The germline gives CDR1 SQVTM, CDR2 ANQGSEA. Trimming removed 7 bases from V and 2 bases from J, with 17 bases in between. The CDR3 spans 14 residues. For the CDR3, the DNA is TGCAGCGCTGTCACCCCGGACAGACAAGAGACCCAGTACTTC. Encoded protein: CSAVTPDRQETQYF.

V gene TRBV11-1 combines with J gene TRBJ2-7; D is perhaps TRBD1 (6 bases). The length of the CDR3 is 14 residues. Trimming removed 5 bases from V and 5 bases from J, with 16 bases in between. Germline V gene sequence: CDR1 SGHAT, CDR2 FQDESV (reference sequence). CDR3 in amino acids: CASSEGGSIHEQYV. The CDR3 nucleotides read TGTGCCAGCAGCGAAGGGGGTAGTATCCACGAGCAGTACGTC.

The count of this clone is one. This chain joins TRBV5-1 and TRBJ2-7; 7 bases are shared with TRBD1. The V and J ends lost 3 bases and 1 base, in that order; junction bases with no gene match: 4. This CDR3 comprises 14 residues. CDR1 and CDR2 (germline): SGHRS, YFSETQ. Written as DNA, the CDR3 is TGCGCCAGCAGCTGGGGGACAGAATCCTACGAGCAGTACGTC. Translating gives CASSWGTESYEQYV.

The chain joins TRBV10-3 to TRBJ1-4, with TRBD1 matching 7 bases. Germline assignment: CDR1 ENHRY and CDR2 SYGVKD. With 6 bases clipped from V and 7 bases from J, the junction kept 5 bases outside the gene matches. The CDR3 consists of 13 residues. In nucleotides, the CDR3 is TGTGCCATCAGCACAGGGGAAGGTGAAAAACTGTTTTTT. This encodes CAISTGEGEKLFF.

The DNA of the CDR3 is TGTGCCAGCAGCTTCGGATCGACATTGCCTAACTATGGCTACACCTTC. Translated, it gives CASSFGSTLPNYGYTF. The genes are TRBV7-9 and TRBJ1-2; D ambiguous. The germline V gene has CDR1 SEHNR and CDR2 FQNEAQ (reference sequence). This CDR3 contains 16 residues. V was clipped by 3 bases and J by 0 bases, with 14 bases between them.

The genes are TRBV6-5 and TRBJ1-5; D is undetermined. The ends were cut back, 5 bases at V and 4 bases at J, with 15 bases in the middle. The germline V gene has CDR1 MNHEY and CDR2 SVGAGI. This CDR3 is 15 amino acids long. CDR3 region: CASSPSGLGNQPQHF. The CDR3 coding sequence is TGTGCCAGCAGTCCCAGTGGGTTGGGAAATCAGCCCCAGCATTTT.

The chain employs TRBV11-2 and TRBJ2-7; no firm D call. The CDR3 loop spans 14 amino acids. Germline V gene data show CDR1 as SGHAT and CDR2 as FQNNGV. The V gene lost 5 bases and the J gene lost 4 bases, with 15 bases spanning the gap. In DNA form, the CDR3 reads TGTGCCAGCAGCGACCGCGGCCATCAGTACGAGCAGTACTTC. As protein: CASSDRGHQYEQYF. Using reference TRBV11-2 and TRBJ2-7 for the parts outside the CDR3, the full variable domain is EAGVAQSPRYKIIEKRQSVAFWCNPISGHATLYWYQQILGQGPKLLIQFQNNGVVDDSQLPKDRFSAERLKGVDSTLKIQPAKLEDSAVYLCASSDRGHQYEQYFGPGTRLTVT.

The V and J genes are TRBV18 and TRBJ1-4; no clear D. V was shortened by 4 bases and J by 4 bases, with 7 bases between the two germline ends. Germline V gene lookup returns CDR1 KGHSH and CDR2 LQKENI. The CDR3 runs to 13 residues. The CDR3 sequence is CASSQGINEKLFF. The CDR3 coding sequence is TGTGCCAGCTCACAGGGTATTAATGAAAAACTGTTTTTT.

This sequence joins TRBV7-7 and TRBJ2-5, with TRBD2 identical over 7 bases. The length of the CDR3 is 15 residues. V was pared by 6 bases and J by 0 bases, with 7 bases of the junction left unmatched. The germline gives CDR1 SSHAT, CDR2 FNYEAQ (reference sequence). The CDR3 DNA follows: TGTGCCAGCAGGATAGCGGGTCTTTACCAAGAGACCCAGTACTTC. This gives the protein CASRIAGLYQETQYF.

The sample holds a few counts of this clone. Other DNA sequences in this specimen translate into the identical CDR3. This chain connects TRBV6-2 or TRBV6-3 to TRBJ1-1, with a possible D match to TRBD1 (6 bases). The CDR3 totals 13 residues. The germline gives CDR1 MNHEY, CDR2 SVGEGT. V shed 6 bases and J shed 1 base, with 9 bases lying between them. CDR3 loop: CASSPRGNTEAFF. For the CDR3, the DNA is TGTGCCAGCAGCCCCAGGGGGAACACTGAAGCTTTCTTT.

CDR3 sequence (DNA): TGTGCCAGCAGTCTTAGCGGGAGGGCCGGCGAGCAGTACTTC. This sequence encodes CASSLSGRAGEQYF. The gene calls are TRBV2 and TRBJ2-7, with TRBD2 matching over 11 bases. This CDR3 has 14 residues. V dropped 5 bases and J dropped 6; count of bases not matched to a gene: 6. Germline V gene data show CDR1 as SNHLY and CDR2 as FYNNEI.

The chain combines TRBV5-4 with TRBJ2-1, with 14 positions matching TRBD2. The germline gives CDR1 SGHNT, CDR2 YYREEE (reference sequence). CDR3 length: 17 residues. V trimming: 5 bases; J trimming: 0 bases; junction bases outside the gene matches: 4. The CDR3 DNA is TGTGCCAGCAGGGGACTAGCGGGGGCCCCCTCCTACAATGAGCAGTTCTTC. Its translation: CASRGLAGAPSYNEQFF.

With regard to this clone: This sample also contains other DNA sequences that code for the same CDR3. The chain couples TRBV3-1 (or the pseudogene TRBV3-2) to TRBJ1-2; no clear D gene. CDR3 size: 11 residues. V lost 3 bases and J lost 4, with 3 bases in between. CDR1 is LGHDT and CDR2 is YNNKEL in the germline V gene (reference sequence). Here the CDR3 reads CASSQGYGYTF. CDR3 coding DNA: TGTGCCAGCAGCCAGGGCTATGGCTACACCTTC.

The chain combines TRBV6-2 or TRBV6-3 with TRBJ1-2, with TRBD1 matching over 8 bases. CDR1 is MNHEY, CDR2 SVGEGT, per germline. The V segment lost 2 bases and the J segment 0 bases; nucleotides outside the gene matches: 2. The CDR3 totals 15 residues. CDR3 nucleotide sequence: TGTGCCAGCAGTTACGGGACAGGTGCTAACTATGGCTACACCTTC. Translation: CASSYGTGANYGYTF.

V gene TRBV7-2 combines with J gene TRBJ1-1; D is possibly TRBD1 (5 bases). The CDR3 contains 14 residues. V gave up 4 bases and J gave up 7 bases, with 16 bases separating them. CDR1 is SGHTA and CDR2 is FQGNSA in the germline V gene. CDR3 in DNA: TGTGCCAGCAGCTCAAAAGGACAAGCTCTTGAAGCTTTCTTT. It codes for CASSSKGQALEAFF.

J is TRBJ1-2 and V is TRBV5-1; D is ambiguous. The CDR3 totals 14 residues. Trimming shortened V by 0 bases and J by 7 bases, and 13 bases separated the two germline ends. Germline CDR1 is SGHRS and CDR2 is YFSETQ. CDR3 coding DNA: TGCGCCAGCAGCTTGGGTTCGGGGTCTGCTGGCTACACCTTC. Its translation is CASSLGSGSAGYTF.

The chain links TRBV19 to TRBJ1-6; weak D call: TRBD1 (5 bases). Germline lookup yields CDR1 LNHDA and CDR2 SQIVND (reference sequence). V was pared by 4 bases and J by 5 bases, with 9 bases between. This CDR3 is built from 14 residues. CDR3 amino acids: CASSNARDNSPLHF. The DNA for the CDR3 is TGTGCCAGTAGTAATGCCAGGGATAATTCACCCCTCCACTTT.

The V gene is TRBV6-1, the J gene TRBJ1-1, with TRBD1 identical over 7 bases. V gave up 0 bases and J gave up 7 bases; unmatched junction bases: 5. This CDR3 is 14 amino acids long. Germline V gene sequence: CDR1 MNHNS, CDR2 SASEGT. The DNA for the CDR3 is TGTGCCAGCAGTGAAGCGACAGGGCCGTATGAAGCTTTCTTT. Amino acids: CASSEATGPYEAFF.

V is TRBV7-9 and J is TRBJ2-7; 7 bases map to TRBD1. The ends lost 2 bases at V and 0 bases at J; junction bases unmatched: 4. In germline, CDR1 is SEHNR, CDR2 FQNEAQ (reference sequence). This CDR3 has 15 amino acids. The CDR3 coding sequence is TGTGCCAGCAGCTTACGGGACAGCTCCTCCTACGAGCAGTACTTC. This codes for CASSLRDSSSYEQYF.

The CDR3 sequence: CASSEWGDSNNSPLHF. CDR3 nucleotides: TGTGCCAGCAGTGAATGGGGTGACAGTAATAATTCACCCCTCCACTTT. The rearrangement uses TRBV25-1 and TRBJ1-6, with D maybe TRBD1 (5 bases). The length of the CDR3 is 16 residues. Germline V CDR1 and CDR2: MGHDK, SYGVNS. V was pared by 1 base and J by 5 bases, with 12 bases between.

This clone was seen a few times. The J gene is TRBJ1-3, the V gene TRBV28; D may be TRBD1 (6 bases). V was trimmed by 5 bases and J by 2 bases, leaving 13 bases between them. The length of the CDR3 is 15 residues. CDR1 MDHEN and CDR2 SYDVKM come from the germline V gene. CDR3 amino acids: CASSALTGTGNTIYF. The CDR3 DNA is TGTGCCAGCAGTGCCCTAACAGGGACTGGAAACACCATATATTTT.

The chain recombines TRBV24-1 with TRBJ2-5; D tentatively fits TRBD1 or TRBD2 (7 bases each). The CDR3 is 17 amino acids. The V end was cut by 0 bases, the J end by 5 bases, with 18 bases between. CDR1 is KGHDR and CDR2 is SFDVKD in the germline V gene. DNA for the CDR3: TGTGCCACCAGTGATTTGCAGGGGGGGGTAAATTCGGAGACCCAGTACTTC. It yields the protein CATSDLQGGVNSETQYF.

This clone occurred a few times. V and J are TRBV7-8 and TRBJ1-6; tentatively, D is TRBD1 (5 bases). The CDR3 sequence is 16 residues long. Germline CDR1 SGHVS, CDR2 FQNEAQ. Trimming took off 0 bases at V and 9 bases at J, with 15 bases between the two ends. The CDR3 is CASSLAGGTNGSPLHF. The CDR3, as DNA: TGTGCCAGCAGCTTAGCGGGGGGGACGAATGGTTCACCCCTCCACTTT. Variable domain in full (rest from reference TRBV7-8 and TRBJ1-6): GAGVSQSPRYKVAKRGQDVALRCDPISGHVSLFWYQQALGQGPEFLTYFQNEAQLDKSGLPSDRFFAERPEGSVSTLKIQRTQQEDSAVYLCASSLAGGTNGSPLHFGNGTRLTVT.

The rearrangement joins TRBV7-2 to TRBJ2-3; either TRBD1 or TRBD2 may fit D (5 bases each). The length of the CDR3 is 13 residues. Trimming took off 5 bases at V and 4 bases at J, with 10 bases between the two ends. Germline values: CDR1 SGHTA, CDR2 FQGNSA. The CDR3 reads CASSKPGPDTQYF. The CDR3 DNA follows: TGTGCCAGCAGCAAACCGGGACCAGATACGCAGTATTTT.

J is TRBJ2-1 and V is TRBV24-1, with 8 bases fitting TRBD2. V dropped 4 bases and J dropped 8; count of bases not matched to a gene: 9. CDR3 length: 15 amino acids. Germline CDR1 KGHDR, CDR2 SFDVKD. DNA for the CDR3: TGTGCCACCAGTGAAGGCAGCGGGAGAAGCGATGAGCAGTTCTTC. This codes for CATSEGSGRSDEQFF.

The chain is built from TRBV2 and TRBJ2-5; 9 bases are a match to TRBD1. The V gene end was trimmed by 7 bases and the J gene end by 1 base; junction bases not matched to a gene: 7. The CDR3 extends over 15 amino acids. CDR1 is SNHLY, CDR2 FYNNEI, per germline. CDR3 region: CASTVDRGGQETQYF. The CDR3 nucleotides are TGTGCCAGCACCGTGGACAGGGGCGGCCAAGAGACCCAGTACTTC.

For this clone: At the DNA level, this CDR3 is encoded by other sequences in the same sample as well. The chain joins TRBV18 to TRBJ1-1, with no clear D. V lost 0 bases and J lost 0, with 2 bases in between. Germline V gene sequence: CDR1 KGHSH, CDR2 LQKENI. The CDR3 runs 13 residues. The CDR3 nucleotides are TGTGCCAGCTCACCACCGATGAACACTGAAGCTTTCTTT. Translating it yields CASSPPMNTEAFF.

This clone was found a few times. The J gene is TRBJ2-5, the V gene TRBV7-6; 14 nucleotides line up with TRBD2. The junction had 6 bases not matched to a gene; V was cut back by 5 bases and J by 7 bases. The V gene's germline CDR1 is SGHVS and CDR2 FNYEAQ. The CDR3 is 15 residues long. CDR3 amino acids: CASSAGLAGGGTQYF. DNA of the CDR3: TGTGCCAGCAGCGCAGGACTAGCGGGAGGCGGGACCCAGTACTTC.